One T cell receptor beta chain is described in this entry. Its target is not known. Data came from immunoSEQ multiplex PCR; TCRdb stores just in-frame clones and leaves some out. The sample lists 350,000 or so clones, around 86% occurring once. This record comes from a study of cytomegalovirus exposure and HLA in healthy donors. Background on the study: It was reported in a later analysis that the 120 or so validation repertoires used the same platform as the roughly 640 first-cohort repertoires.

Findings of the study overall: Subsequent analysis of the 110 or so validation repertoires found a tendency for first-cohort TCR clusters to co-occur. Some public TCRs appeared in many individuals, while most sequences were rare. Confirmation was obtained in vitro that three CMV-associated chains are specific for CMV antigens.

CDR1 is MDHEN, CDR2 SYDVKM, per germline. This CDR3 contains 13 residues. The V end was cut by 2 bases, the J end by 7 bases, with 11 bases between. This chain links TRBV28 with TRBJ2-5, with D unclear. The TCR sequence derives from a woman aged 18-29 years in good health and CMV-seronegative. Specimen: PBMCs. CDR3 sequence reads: CASSLGTMGTQYF. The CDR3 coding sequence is TGTGCCAGCAGTTTAGGAACTATGGGGACCCAGTACTTC.